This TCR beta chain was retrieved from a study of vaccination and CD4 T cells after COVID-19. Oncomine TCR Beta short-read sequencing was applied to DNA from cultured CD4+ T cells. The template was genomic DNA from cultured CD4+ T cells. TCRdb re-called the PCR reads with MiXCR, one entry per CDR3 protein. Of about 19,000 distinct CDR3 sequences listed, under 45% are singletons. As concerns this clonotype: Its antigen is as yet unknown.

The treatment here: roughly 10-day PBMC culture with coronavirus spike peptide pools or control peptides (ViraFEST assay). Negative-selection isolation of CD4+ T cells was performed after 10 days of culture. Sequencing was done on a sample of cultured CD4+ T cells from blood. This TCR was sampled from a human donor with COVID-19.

The CDR3 loop reads CASSFTRTNTGELFF. The CDR3 coding sequence is TGTGCCAGCAGCTTCACCCGGACGAACACCGGGGAGCTGTTTTTT. The chain carries TRBV5-6 and TRBJ2-2; D gene unclear. The CDR3 has 15 amino acids. The V gene lost 2 bases and the J gene lost 0 bases, with 8 bases spanning the gap. Per germline, CDR1 SGHDT and CDR2 YYEEEE.